Listed below are T cell receptor beta chains from one sample, sequenced in a study of Tregs in tolerant kidney transplant recipients. TCRdb keeps only in-frame clones here, not all; method: immunoSEQ multiplex PCR. The sample holds some 55,000 clones, 65% to 85% seen once. Sequencing was performed on CD4+ T cells from blood. These receptors originate from a human donor in good health. CDR3s include the opening cysteine and the closing phenylalanine or tryptophan. Fields, in order: CDR3 length, V gene, CDR3 protein.

14 | TRBV18 | CASSPLDSNQPQHF
16 | TRBV4-1 | CASRAGVLEARTEAFF
16 | TRBV5-6 | CASSPGLAGGSETQYF
14 | TRBV30 | CAWCYGTSNSPLHF
14 | TRBV7-6 | CASSLLSGTGELFF
14 | TRBV7-2 | CASSLLAGVETQYF
12 | TRBV7-9 | CASSLVTTEAFF
15 | TRBV15 | CATSRGRTMVYEQYF
18 | TRBV27 | CASSLARTSGGHYNEQFF
14 | TRBV4-2 | CASSQAPDSYEQYF
16 | TRBV5-1 | CASSLEGVLPYNEQFF
13 | TRBV7-2 | CASSLDGNHGYTF
14 | TRBV2 | CASSVYDSNTEAFF
20 | TRBV7-3 | CASSLFPLHSSSSYNSPLHF
14 | TRBV5-1 | CASTDGGSTDTQYF
13 | TRBV19 | CASRTQGAGELFF
16 | TRBV2 | CASSEGRAALNTEAFF
13 | TRBV27 | CASRGTVSYEQYF
16 | TRBV4-3 | CASSQDFRRTNYGYTF
14 | TRBV11-2 | CASSLEGTTLARFF